The present T cell receptor beta chain was sequenced within a study of patients and donors after allogeneic stem cell transplantation. Germline CDR1 reads LGHDT; CDR2 reads YNNKEL (reference sequence). V lost 1 base, J lost 2 bases, and 11 bases lay in between. The CDR3 spans 16 residues. This clonotype was counted only a few times. TCRdb independently ran MiXCR on the RT-PCR reads; one entry per CDR3 protein. The profile covers around 30,000 distinct CDR3 sequences, with around 40% appearing a single time and 76% taken by the ten largest. The specimen sequenced was blood, either unsorted or a sorted T cell fraction (not recorded which). The chain couples TRBV3-1 to TRBJ2-2; D is perhaps TRBD1 (5 bases). This clonotype originated in a human donor who was either an allogeneic HSCT recipient or a stem cell or donor lymphocyte infusion donor (not recorded which). It is not recorded whose cells these are; they may come from a transplant donor. As DNA, the CDR3 is TGTGCCAGCAGCCAAGGCAGGGTTGTAAACACCGGGGAGCTGTTTTTT. Its protein product is CASSQGRVVNTGELFF.